These 26 T cell receptor beta chains were sequenced from one sample in a study of CD8 T cells in ankylosing spondylitis. TCRdb re-called the 5' RACE reads through MiXCR, storing one row per CDR3 protein. The sample shows more than 150,000 distinct CDR3 sequences, 13% of them seen only once. The sequenced sample was blood, either unsorted or a sorted T cell fraction (not recorded which). The receptors originated from a female donor with ankylosing spondylitis or in good health (not recorded which).

At least ten counts were recorded for this clonotype. The V call is TRBV7-2, the J call TRBJ2-7, with D tentatively TRBD1 (5 bases). Deletions cut 1 base from V and 3 bases from J, with 10 bases between. The CDR3 length is 14 residues. The germline V gene encodes CDR1 SGHTA and CDR2 FQGNSA. The CDR3 coding sequence is TGTGCCAGCAGCTTAGAGATCAGGGTCTACGAGCAGTACTTC. Amino acid sequence: CASSLEIRVYEQYF. The full variable domain, with the rest looked up from reference TRBV7-2 and TRBJ2-7, is GAGVSQSPSNKVTEKGKDVELRCDPISGHTALYWYRQSLGQGLEFLIYFQGNSAPDKSGLPSDRFSAERTGGSVSTLTIQRTQQEDSAVYLCASSLEIRVYEQYFGPGTRLTVT.

This clonotype has a count of ten or more. The V call is TRBV20-1, the J call TRBJ1-2, with a weak D call TRBD1 (6 bases). Looked up from germline, CDR1 is DFQATT and CDR2 is SNEGSKA (reference sequence). Trimming removed 6 bases at V and 6 bases at J, with 11 bases between. CDR3 size: 11 residues. CDR3 residues: CSAPRGDGYTF. CDR3 in DNA: TGCAGTGCCCCGAGGGGGGATGGCTACACCTTC.

The chain recombines TRBV12-3 or TRBV12-4 with TRBJ2-1, with 11 positions matching TRBD2. CDR3 length: 14 amino acids. V gave up 3 bases and J gave up 12 bases; unmatched junction bases: 7. CDR3 nucleotides: TGTGCCAGCAGTTTTAGCGGGAGGGAAGGGGGGCAGTTCTTC. This translates into CASSFSGREGGQFF.

The chain couples TRBV7-9 to TRBJ1-2; D remains ambiguous. The CDR3 sequence is 13 residues long. CDR1 and CDR2 (germline): SEHNR, FQNEAQ (reference sequence). Trimming removed 4 bases from V and 4 bases from J, with 10 bases in between. DNA for the CDR3: TGTGCCAGCAGCTCACATACCACCTATGGCTACACCTTC. It specifies CASSSHTTYGYTF.

This clonotype appeared many times. V and J are TRBV5-1 and TRBJ1-2; D may be TRBD1 (5 bases). The CDR3 is 13 amino acids. The ends were cut back, 4 bases at V and 7 bases at J, with 14 bases in the middle. From germline, CDR1 is SGHRS and CDR2 YFSETQ. The CDR3 spells CASSGRDLLGYTF. The CDR3 coding sequence is TGCGCCAGCAGCGGTAGGGACCTCCTTGGCTACACCTTC.

This clonotype was counted ten times or more. V and J are TRBV7-2 and TRBJ2-1; D gene ambiguous. CDR1 SGHTA and CDR2 FQGNSA come from the germline V gene. V gave up 3 bases and J gave up 8 bases, with 11 bases separating them. CDR3 length: 13 residues. CDR3 amino acids: CASSFLVGHEQFF. CDR3 DNA sequence: TGTGCCAGCAGCTTTCTCGTAGGGCATGAGCAGTTCTTC.

The chain uses TRBV30 and TRBJ1-4, with TRBD1 matching 7 bases. Looked up from germline, CDR1 is GTSNPN and CDR2 is SVGIG (reference sequence). The CDR3 sequence is 14 residues long. With 5 bases clipped from V and 4 bases from J, the junction kept 7 bases outside the gene matches. The CDR3 nucleotides read TGTGCCTGGGCAGACGGGACAGTTAATGAAAAACTGTTTTTT. Translating it yields CAWADGTVNEKLFF.

This clonotype was counted at least ten times. This chain uses TRBV7-2 with TRBJ2-2; D gene ambiguous. CDR1 SGHTA and CDR2 FQGNSA come from the germline V gene. Between the trimmed V and J ends, which lost 5 bases and 5 bases, there was a span of 6 bases. This CDR3 spans 12 amino acids. The CDR3 DNA sequence: TGTGCCAGCAGCACCAGGACCGGGGAGCTGTTTTTT. Its translation is CASSTRTGELFF.

V gene TRBV30 combines with J gene TRBJ1-1, with D hard to call. Germline V gives CDR1 GTSNPN, CDR2 SVGIG (reference sequence). V was pared by 8 bases and J by 0 bases, with 7 bases between. The CDR3 spans 11 residues. DNA of the CDR3: TGTGCCGCCGACCTGAACACTGAAGCTTTCTTT. Encoded protein: CAADLNTEAFF.

This clonotype was recorded at least ten times. This chain links TRBV7-2 with TRBJ1-5; a possible D gene is TRBD1 (5 bases). V lost 5 bases and J 7 bases, leaving 15 bases between the germline ends. Germline values: CDR1 SGHTA, CDR2 FQGNSA. The CDR3 extends over 14 amino acids. The CDR3 coding sequence is TGTGCCAGCAGCCAGGGTTTAGGTCAGCAGCCCCAGCATTTT. It yields the protein CASSQGLGQQPQHF.

This clonotype showed up many times. The V and J genes are TRBV9 and TRBJ2-1, with 10 bases that match TRBD2. This CDR3 comprises 15 residues. Germline V lookup: CDR1 SGDLS, CDR2 YYNGEE. The V and J ends lost 1 base and 6 bases, in that order; junction bases with no gene match: 4. CDR3 region: CASSVSGTSANEQFF. CDR3 nucleotides: TGTGCCAGCAGCGTAAGCGGGACTAGCGCCAATGAGCAGTTCTTC.

This chain uses TRBV11-2 with TRBJ2-1; tentative D call: TRBD2 (5 bases). Trimming cost V 2 bases and J 7 bases, with 9 bases left between them. The germline V gene has CDR1 SGHAT and CDR2 FQNNGV. CDR3 size: 13 residues. In DNA, the CDR3 is TGTGCCAGCAGCTTAACTTGGGAGAATGAGCAGTTCTTC. Its protein is CASSLTWENEQFF.

Ten or more counts support this clonotype. This rearrangement joins TRBV5-4 to TRBJ2-2; 7 nucleotides align to TRBD2. Losses at the gene ends were 3 bases for V and 5 bases for J; bases not matched to a gene: 7. Germline assignment: CDR1 SGHNT and CDR2 YYREEE (reference sequence). The CDR3 covers 15 residues. The CDR3 region is CASSSAGVQTGELFF. The CDR3 nucleotides read TGTGCCAGCAGCTCCGCGGGAGTACAGACCGGGGAGCTGTTTTTT.

The V gene is TRBV27, the J gene TRBJ2-1; 12 nucleotides line up with TRBD1. From germline, CDR1 is MNHEY and CDR2 SMNVEV (reference sequence). CDR3 length: 13 residues. V dropped 10 bases and J dropped 6; count of bases not matched to a gene: 4. Here the CDR3 reads CATGQGAGNEQFF. CDR3 DNA: TGTGCCACGGGACAGGGGGCGGGCAATGAGCAGTTCTTC.

This clonotype was recorded many times. The rearrangement links TRBV7-2 to TRBJ1-2; D gene ambiguous. The CDR3 has 14 amino acids. The germline V gene encodes CDR1 SGHTA and CDR2 FQGNSA. Deletions cut 0 bases from V and 4 bases from J, with 9 bases between. The DNA for the CDR3 is TGTGCCAGCAGCTTAGCGGCAGAGATCTATGGCTACACCTTC. Its translation is CASSLAAEIYGYTF. Looking up the rest from reference TRBV7-2 and TRBJ1-2 gives the full variable domain: GAGVSQSPSNKVTEKGKDVELRCDPISGHTALYWYRQSLGQGLEFLIYFQGNSAPDKSGLPSDRFSAERTGGSVSTLTIQRTQQEDSAVYLCASSLAAEIYGYTFGSGTRLTVV.

This clonotype showed up many times. The chain combines TRBV6-1 with TRBJ2-3; 12 bases fit TRBD2. Germline V gene sequence: CDR1 MNHNS, CDR2 SASEGT. J was trimmed by 2 bases and V by 5 bases; bases with no gene match: 5. This CDR3 has 16 residues. CDR3 sequence: CASSPWTSGATDTQYF. The DNA of the CDR3 is TGTGCCAGCAGTCCCTGGACTAGCGGGGCCACAGATACGCAGTATTTT.

V and J are TRBV7-3 and TRBJ1-5; no clear D. Trimming cost V 0 bases and J 3 bases, with 9 bases left between them. CDR1 SGHTA and CDR2 FQGTGA come from the germline V gene. The CDR3 length is 15 residues. CDR3 residues: CASSLTGGFNQPQHF. DNA of the CDR3: TGTGCCAGCAGCTTAACAGGAGGGTTCAATCAGCCCCAGCATTTT. Drawing the rest from reference TRBV7-3 and TRBJ1-5, the complete variable domain is GAGVSQTPSNKVTEKGKYVELRCDPISGHTALYWYRQSLGQGPEFLIYFQGTGAADDSGLPNDRFFAVRPEGSVSTLKIQRTERGDSAVYLCASSLTGGFNQPQHFGDGTRLSIL.

As concerns this clonotype: A read error may explain this, as a much larger clone is one base away. The final CDR3 position lacks the conserved phenylalanine or tryptophan, pointing to a likely read error. The chain carries TRBV20-1 and TRBJ2-7; 10 bases fit TRBD1. This CDR3 region has 14 residues. Germline V gene lookup returns CDR1 DFQATT and CDR2 SNEGSKA (reference sequence). V was clipped by 2 bases and J by 0 bases; unmatched bases: 1. CDR3 sequence reads: CSARRDRGSYEQYL. The CDR3 nucleotides are TGCAGTGCTAGACGGGACAGGGGCTCCTACGAGCAGTACCTC.

Many counts were recorded for this clonotype. The chain couples TRBV6-1 to TRBJ2-1; 14 bases match TRBD2. V dropped 8 bases and J dropped 9; count of bases not matched to a gene: 15. There are 17 residues in the CDR3. The germline CDR1 and CDR2 sequences are MNHNS and SASEGT. The chain's CDR3 is CASPDFGTSGRGVEQFF. The CDR3 nucleotides read TGTGCCAGCCCCGATTTCGGGACTAGCGGGAGAGGAGTTGAGCAGTTCTTC.

There are a few counts of this clonotype. J is TRBJ2-7 and V is TRBV4-3; a weak D match, TRBD1 (5 bases). Germline V lookup: CDR1 LGHNA, CDR2 YSLEER. The CDR3 has 16 residues. V was pared by 1 base and J by 0 bases, with 13 bases between. CDR3 DNA: TGCGCCAGCAGCCAAGTTCAGGGATCGGGCTCCTACGAGCAGTACTTC. It yields the protein CASSQVQGSGSYEQYF.

At least ten counts were recorded for this clonotype. The DNA is left out, because the CDR3 cannot be placed on it with certainty; the CDR3 is given as TCRdb lists it. The chain is built from TRBV7-9 and TRBJ2-1; the table assigns TRBD2, which was not confirmed against the DNA. Germline V gene sequence: CDR1 SEHNR, CDR2 FQNEAQ (reference sequence). Termini included, the CDR3 measures 12 amino acids. The CDR3 region is CASSFGPGLPSF.

This clonotype was seen repeatedly, ten times or more. The V call is TRBV7-9, the J call TRBJ2-7, with TRBD2 matching over 14 bases. After removal of 4 bases from V and 9 bases from J, the junction contained 5 bases not matched to a gene. The CDR3 spans 14 residues. Per the germline V gene, CDR1 is SEHNR and CDR2 is FQNEAQ (reference sequence). For the CDR3, the DNA is TGTGCCAGCAGCTCGGGACTAGCGGGAGTAGTGCAGTACTTC. Translated: CASSSGLAGVVQYF.

As concerns this clonotype: Since a much larger clone is just one base distant, this may be a read error. A read error is likely, as this CDR3 ends without the conserved phenylalanine or tryptophan. This chain connects TRBV7-2 to TRBJ2-7; D remains unclear. The CDR3 extends over 16 amino acids. Germline V gene lookup returns CDR1 SGHTA and CDR2 FQGNSA. With 1 base removed from V and 0 bases from J, the gap between germline ends came to 13 bases. CDR3 coding DNA: TGTGCCAGCAGCTTAGGCGCGGCCCCGGCCTCCTACGAGCAGTACTCC. It encodes CASSLGAAPASYEQYS.

Remarks on this clonotype: A single base separates this from a much larger clone, so it may be a read error. The chain joins TRBV6-1 to TRBJ2-1; D not resolved. Germline assignment: CDR1 MNHNS and CDR2 SASEGT. This CDR3 is built from 15 residues. DNA of the CDR3: TGTGCCGGCAGCCGAAGCCGTCTAGACGCCAATGAGCAGTTCTTC. Protein sequence: CAGSRSRLDANEQFF.

Many counts were recorded for this clonotype. The rearrangement links TRBV11-2 to TRBJ1-1; 12 positions agree with TRBD1. Trimming took 8 bases from V and 8 from J; bases not matched to a gene: 12. Germline values: CDR1 SGHAT, CDR2 FQNNGV. This CDR3 is built from 15 residues. CDR3 residues: CASLPGQGAKGEAFF. Here the CDR3 DNA reads TGTGCCAGCCTCCCGGGACAGGGGGCAAAGGGGGAAGCTTTCTTT.

This clonotype was detected only a few times. The V call is TRBV5-6, the J call TRBJ2-3, with TRBD2 matching 9 bases. This CDR3 contains 16 residues. Trimming took 3 bases from V and 0 from J; bases not matched to a gene: 5. Per germline, CDR1 SGHDT and CDR2 YYEEEE. This CDR3 is CASSYLAGESTDTQYF. The CDR3, as DNA: TGTGCCAGCAGCTACTTAGCGGGAGAAAGCACAGATACGCAGTATTTT. The whole variable domain, remainder taken from reference TRBV5-6 and TRBJ2-3, is DAGVTQSPTHLIKTRGQQVTLRCSPKSGHDTVSWYQQALGQGPQFIFQYYEEEERQRGNFPDRFSGHQFPNYSSELNVNALLLGDSALYLCASSYLAGESTDTQYFGPGTRLTVL.